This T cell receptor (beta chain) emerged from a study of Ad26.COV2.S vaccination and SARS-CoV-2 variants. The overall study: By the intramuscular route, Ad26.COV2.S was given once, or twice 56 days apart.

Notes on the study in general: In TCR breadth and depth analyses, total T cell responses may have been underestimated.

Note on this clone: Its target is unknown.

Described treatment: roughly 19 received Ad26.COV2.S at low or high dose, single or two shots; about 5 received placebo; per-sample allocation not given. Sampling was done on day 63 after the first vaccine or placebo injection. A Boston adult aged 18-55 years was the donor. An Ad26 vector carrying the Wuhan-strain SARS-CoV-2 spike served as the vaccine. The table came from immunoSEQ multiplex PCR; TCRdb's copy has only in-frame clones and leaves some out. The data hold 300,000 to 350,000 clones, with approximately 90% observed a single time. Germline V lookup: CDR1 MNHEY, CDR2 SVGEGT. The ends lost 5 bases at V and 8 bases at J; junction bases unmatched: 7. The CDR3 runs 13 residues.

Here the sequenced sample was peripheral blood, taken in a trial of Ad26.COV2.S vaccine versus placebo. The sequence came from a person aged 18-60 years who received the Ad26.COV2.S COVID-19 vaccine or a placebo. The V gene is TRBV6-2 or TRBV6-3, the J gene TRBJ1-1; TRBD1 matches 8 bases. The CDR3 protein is CASSRTGTFEAFF. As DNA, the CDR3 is TGTGCCAGCAGTCGGACAGGGACGTTCGAAGCTTTCTTT.